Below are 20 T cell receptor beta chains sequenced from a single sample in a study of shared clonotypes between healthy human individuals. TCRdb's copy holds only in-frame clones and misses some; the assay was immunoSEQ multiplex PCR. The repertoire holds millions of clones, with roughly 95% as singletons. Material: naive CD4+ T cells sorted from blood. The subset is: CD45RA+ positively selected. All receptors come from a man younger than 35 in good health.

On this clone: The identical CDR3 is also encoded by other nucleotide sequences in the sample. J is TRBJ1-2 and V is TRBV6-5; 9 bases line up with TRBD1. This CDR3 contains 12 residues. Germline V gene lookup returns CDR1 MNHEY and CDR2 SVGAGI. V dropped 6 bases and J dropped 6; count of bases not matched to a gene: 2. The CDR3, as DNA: TGTGCCAGCAGCCGGACAGGGGATGGCTACACCTTC. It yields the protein CASSRTGDGYTF.

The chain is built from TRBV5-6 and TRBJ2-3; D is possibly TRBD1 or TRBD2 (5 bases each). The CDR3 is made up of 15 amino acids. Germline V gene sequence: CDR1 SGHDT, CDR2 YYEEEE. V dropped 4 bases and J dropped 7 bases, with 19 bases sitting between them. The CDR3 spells CASSKLGPEENTQYF. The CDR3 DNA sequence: TGTGCCAGCAGCAAATTGGGACCGGAGGAGAATACGCAGTATTTT.

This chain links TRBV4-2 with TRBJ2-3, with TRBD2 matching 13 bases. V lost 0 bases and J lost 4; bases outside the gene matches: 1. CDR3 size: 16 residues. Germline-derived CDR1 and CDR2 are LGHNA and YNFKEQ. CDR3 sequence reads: CASSQETSGGPDTQYF. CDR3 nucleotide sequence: TGTGCCAGCAGCCAAGAGACTAGCGGGGGGCCAGATACGCAGTATTTT.

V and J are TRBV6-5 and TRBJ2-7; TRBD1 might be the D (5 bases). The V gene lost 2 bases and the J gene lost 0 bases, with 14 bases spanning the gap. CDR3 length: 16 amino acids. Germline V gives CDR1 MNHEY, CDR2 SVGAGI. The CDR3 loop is CASSYPPRAISYEQYF. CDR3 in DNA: TGTGCCAGCAGTTACCCGCCCAGGGCCATCTCCTACGAGCAGTACTTC.

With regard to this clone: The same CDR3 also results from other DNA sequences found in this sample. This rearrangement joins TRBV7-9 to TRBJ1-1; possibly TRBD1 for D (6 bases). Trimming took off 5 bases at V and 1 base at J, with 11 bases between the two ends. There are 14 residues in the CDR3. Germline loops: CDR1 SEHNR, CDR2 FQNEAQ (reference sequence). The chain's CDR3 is CASSRQQGNTEAFF. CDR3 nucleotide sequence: TGTGCCAGCAGCCGACAACAGGGGAACACTGAAGCTTTCTTT.

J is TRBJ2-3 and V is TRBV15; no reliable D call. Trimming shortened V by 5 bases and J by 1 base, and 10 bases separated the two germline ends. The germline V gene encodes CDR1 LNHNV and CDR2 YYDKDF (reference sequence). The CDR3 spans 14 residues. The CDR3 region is CATSGWTGTDTQYF. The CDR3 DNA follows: TGTGCCACCAGCGGTTGGACCGGCACAGATACGCAGTATTTT.

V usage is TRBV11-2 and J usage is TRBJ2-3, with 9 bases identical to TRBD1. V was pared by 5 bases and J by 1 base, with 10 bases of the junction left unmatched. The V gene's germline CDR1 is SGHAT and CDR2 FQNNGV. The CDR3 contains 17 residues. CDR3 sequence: CASSIAGRTGGTDTQYF. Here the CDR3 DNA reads TGTGCCAGCAGCATTGCCGGGCGGACAGGGGGCACAGATACGCAGTATTTT.

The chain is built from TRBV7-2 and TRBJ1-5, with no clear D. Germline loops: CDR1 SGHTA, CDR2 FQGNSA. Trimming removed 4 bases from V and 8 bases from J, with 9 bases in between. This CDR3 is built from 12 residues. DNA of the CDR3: TGTGCCAGCAGCTCCTTTAGTGAGCCCCAGCATTTT. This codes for CASSSFSEPQHF.

The CDR3 sequence: CASQGQGRGYTF. The CDR3 DNA follows: TGTGCCAGCCAGGGACAGGGGCGAGGGTACACCTTC. The chain has TRBV19 and TRBJ1-2; 10 nucleotides agree with TRBD1. Germline CDR1 is LNHDA and CDR2 is SQIVND (reference sequence). The V gene end was trimmed by 9 bases and the J gene end by 11 bases; junction bases not matched to a gene: 9. This CDR3 is 12 amino acids long.

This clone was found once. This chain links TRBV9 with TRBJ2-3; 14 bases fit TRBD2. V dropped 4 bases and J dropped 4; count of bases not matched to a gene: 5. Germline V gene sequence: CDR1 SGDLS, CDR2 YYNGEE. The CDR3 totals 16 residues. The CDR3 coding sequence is TGTGCCAGCAGCCCCGGGACTAGCGGGAGTGCAGATACGCAGTATTTT. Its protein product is CASSPGTSGSADTQYF. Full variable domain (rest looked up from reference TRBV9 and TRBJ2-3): DSGVTQTPKHLITATGQRVTLRCSPRSGDLSVYWYQQSLDQGLQFLIQYYNGEERAKGNILERFSAQQFPDLHSELNLSSLELGDSALYFCASSPGTSGSADTQYFGPGTRLTVL.

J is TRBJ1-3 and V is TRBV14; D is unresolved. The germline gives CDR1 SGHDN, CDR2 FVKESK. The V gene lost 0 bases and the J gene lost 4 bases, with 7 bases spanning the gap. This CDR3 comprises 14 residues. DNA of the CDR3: TGTGCCAGCAGCCAAGAGGCTTGGGGAAACACCATATATTTT. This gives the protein CASSQEAWGNTIYF.

The CDR3 loop reads CACYGLAGNEQYF. The CDR3 DNA follows: TGTGCCTGCTACGGACTAGCGGGTAACGAGCAGTACTTC. The chain has TRBV30 and TRBJ2-7; 11 positions agree with TRBD2. Trimming removed 6 bases from V and 5 bases from J; junction bases left unmatched: 6. The CDR3 loop spans 13 amino acids. Per germline, CDR1 GTSNPN and CDR2 SVGIG (reference sequence).

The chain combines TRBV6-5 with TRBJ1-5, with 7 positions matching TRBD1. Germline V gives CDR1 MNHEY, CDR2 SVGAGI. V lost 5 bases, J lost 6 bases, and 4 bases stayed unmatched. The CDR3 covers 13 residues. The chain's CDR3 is CASSEGQVQPQHF. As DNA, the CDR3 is TGTGCCAGCAGTGAAGGACAGGTTCAGCCCCAGCATTTT.

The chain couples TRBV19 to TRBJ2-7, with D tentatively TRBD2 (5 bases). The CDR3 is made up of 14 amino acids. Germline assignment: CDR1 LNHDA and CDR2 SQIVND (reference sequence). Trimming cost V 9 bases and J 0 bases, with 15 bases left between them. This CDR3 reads CASSLDGNSYEQYF. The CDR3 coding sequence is TGTGCCAGCAGTCTCGACGGGAACTCCTACGAGCAGTACTTC.

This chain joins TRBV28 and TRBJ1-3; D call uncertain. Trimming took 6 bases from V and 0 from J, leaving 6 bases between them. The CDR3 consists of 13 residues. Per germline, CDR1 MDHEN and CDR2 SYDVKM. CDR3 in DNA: TGTGCCAGCAGGGGAAGCTCTGGAAACACCATATATTTT. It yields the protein CASRGSSGNTIYF. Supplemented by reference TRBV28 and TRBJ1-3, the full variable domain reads DVKVTQSSRYLVKRTGEKVFLECVQDMDHENMFWYRQDPGLGLRLIYFSYDVKMKEKGDIPEGYSVSREKKERFSLILESASTNQTSMYLCASRGSSGNTIYFGEGSWLTVV.

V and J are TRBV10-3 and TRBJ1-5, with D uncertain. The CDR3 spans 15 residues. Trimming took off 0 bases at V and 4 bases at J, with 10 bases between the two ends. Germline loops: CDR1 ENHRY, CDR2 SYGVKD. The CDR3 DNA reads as TGTGCCATCAGTGAGTCAAACAGTGGGAATCAGCCCCAGCATTTT. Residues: CAISESNSGNQPQHF.

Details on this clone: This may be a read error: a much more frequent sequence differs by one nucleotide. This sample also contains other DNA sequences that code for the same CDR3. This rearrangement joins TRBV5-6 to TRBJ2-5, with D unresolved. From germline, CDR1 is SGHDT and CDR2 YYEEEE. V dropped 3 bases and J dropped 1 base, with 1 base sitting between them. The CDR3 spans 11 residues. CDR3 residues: CASSSQETQYF. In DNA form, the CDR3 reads TGTGCCAGCAGCTCCCAAGAGACCCAGTACTTC.

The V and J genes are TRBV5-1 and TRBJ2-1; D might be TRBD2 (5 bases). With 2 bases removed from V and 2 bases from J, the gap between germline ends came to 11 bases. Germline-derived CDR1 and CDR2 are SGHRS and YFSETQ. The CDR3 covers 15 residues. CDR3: CASSLGSTAYNEQFF. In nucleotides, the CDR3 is TGCGCCAGCAGCTTAGGGAGTACGGCCTACAATGAGCAGTTCTTC.

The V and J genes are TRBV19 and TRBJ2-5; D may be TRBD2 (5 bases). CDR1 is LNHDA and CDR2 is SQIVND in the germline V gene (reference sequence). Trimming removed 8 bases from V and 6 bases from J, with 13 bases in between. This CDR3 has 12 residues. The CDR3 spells CASGESEQTQYF. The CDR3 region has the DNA TGTGCCAGTGGGGAGTCGGAACAGACCCAGTACTTC.

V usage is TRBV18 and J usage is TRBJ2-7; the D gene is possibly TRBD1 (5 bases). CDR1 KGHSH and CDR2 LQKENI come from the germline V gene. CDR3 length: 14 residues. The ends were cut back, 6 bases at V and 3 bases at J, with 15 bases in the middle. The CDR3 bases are TGTGCCAGCTCTAGGTGGGGCAGCCTCTACGAGCAGTACTTC. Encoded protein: CASSRWGSLYEQYF.